Shown below are 8 T cell receptor beta chains from a single sample sequenced in a study of blood T cell repertoires in COVID-19. The method was immunoSEQ multiplex PCR; TCRdb's version includes in-frame clones alone and lacks a portion of them. The sample consists of roughly 160,000 clones, roughly 80% of them appearing once. Sequencing was carried out using PBMCs or T cells enriched from blood (not recorded which). The receptors shown here come from a woman aged 55-69 years who had recovered from COVID-19.

The V gene is TRBV5-6, the J gene TRBJ1-2, with 10 bases identical to TRBD1. The V segment lost 0 bases and the J segment 5 bases; nucleotides outside the gene matches: 7. The CDR3 totals 16 residues. Germline V CDR1 and CDR2: SGHDT, YYEEEE. DNA for the CDR3: TGTGCCAGCAGCTTGGGCCCGACAGGGGGCGGTTATGGCTACACCTTC. It is translated as CASSLGPTGGGYGYTF.

A few counts support this clone. At the DNA level, this CDR3 is encoded by other sequences in the same sample as well. The chain combines TRBV9 with TRBJ1-1, with D possibly matching TRBD1 (6 bases). V lost 1 base to trimming and J lost 4 bases, with 11 bases between them. Germline CDR1 and CDR2: SGDLS and YYNGEE. The CDR3 covers 14 residues. The CDR3 sequence is CASSVLPGVTEAFF. The CDR3 DNA sequence: TGTGCCAGCAGCGTACTGCCAGGGGTCACTGAAGCTTTCTTT.

The rearrangement links TRBV6-4 to TRBJ1-5, with no clear D. The CDR3 runs to 14 residues. The V and J ends lost 5 bases and 0 bases respectively, with 8 bases between them. CDR1 and CDR2 from the germline V gene are MRHNA and SNTAGT. The CDR3 is CASSQDYSNQPQHF. Written as DNA, the CDR3 is TGTGCCAGCAGTCAGGATTATAGCAATCAGCCCCAGCATTTT.

This clone appeared a single time. CDR3: CASSLGGRTDTQYF. The CDR3 DNA is TGCGCCAGCAGCCTCGGAGGGCGCACAGATACGCAGTATTTT. This chain connects TRBV5-1 to TRBJ2-3; possibly TRBD2 for D (6 bases). Germline lookup yields CDR1 SGHRS and CDR2 YFSETQ. V was clipped by 4 bases and J by 1 base, with 10 bases between them. The CDR3 spans 14 residues.

This chain joins TRBV14 and TRBJ1-1, with unresolved D. This CDR3 is 13 amino acids long. Trimming pared 1 base from V and 2 bases from J, leaving 5 bases between. Germline V lookup: CDR1 SGHDN, CDR2 FVKESK. CDR3 sequence reads: CASSQGANTEAFF. The CDR3 DNA follows: TGTGCCAGCAGCCAAGGGGCCAACACTGAAGCTTTCTTT.

This clone has ten or more counts. The chain combines TRBV7-6 with TRBJ2-1; 9 bases are a match to TRBD1. CDR3 length: 13 amino acids. Germline CDR1 reads SGHVS; CDR2 reads FNYEAQ. Germline trimming cut 6 bases from V and 9 bases from J; bases unmatched to any gene: 6. For the CDR3, the DNA is TGTGCCAGCAGTTATGGACAGGGGACTGAGCAGTTCTTC. Translating gives CASSYGQGTEQFF.

J is TRBJ2-6 and V is TRBV5-1, with D possibly TRBD1 on 5 matching bases. In germline, CDR1 is SGHRS, CDR2 YFSETQ. The V end lost 0 bases, the J end lost 1 base, and 8 bases lay between the germline ends. The CDR3 covers 16 residues. This CDR3 reads CASSLGKGSGANVLTF. CDR3 coding DNA: TGCGCCAGCAGCTTGGGCAAGGGGTCTGGGGCCAACGTCCTGACTTTC. Complete variable domain (other parts from reference TRBV5-1 and TRBJ2-6): KAGVTQTPRYLIKTRGQQVTLSCSPISGHRSVSWYQQTPGQGLQFLFEYFSETQRNKGNFPGRFSGRQFSNSRSEMNVSTLELGDSALYLCASSLGKGSGANVLTFGAGSRLTVL.

CDR3 loop: CASSFEGTSTNRGYTF. As DNA, the CDR3 is TGCGCCAGCAGCTTTGAGGGAACGTCAACTAATCGTGGCTACACCTTC. The V call is TRBV5-1, the J call TRBJ1-2; D ambiguous. The CDR3 spans 16 residues. V lost 2 bases, J lost 7 bases, and 21 bases lay in between. Looked up from germline, CDR1 is SGHRS and CDR2 is YFSETQ. Full variable domain (rest looked up from reference TRBV5-1 and TRBJ1-2): KAGVTQTPRYLIKTRGQQVTLSCSPISGHRSVSWYQQTPGQGLQFLFEYFSETQRNKGNFPGRFSGRQFSNSRSEMNVSTLELGDSALYLCASSFEGTSTNRGYTFGSGTRLTVV.